These 6 T cell receptor beta chains were all obtained from the same sample, sequenced in a study of blood T cells in healthy people across ages. Alongside a J-beta primer mix, a sample-barcoded 5' primer served in a second PCR lasting roughly 7 to 12 cycles. TCRdb itself ran the 5' RACE reads through MiXCR, one entry per CDR3 protein. The table has 550,000 to 800,000 distinct CDR3 sequences, roughly 30% seen once. Sequenced sample: blood. The receptor source for this set is a woman aged 80 or over in good health.

The chain is built from TRBV18 and TRBJ2-5; D uncertain. The CDR3 is made up of 15 amino acids. Germline lookup yields CDR1 KGHSH and CDR2 LQKENI. The V end was cut by 5 bases, the J end by 11 bases, with 24 bases between. CDR3 coding DNA: TGTGCCAGCTCAGCGGAAAGAAGGAAACACAATGAGCAGTACTTC. Translating it yields CASSAERRKHNEQYF.

The rearrangement uses TRBV30 and TRBJ1-5; no reliable D call. The CDR3 is made up of 11 amino acids. Germline loops: CDR1 GTSNPN, CDR2 SVGIG (reference sequence). Trimming shortened V by 5 bases and J by 7 bases, and 9 bases separated the two germline ends. Here the CDR3 DNA reads TGTGCCTGGGGCAGGCGGCAGCCCCAGCATTTT. This translates into CAWGRRQPQHF.

The chain has TRBV7-9 and TRBJ2-1; 8 positions match TRBD2. Trimming removed 8 bases from V and 7 bases from J; junction bases left unmatched: 22. CDR1 and CDR2 from the germline V gene are SEHNR and FQNEAQ (reference sequence). This CDR3 spans 18 amino acids. CDR3 DNA: TGTGCCAGCGCAGGAAGTACCGTGGGACTAGGCATTTTGAATGAGCAGTTCTTC. This translates into CASAGSTVGLGILNEQFF.

This clonotype has ten or more counts. This chain joins TRBV12-3 or TRBV12-4 and TRBJ1-1; no clear D gene. Trimming left V 3 bases short and J 0 bases short, with 8 bases between. This CDR3 contains 14 residues. The CDR3 is CASSFRVLNTEAFF. The CDR3 DNA reads as TGTGCCAGCAGTTTTAGGGTCCTGAACACTGAAGCTTTCTTT.

The rearrangement uses TRBV13 and TRBJ2-3, with D possibly matching TRBD1 (6 bases). Trimming pared 6 bases from V and 10 bases from J, leaving 17 bases between. This CDR3 contains 13 residues. Per germline, CDR1 PRHDT and CDR2 FYEKMQ (reference sequence). The CDR3 sequence: CASSLNRADAQYF. CDR3 nucleotides: TGTGCCAGCAGTCTCAACAGGGCTGATGCGCAGTATTTT.

This clonotype was seen many times. The rearrangement uses TRBV15 and TRBJ1-5; no clear D gene. CDR1 is LNHNV, CDR2 YYDKDF, per germline (reference sequence). V was pared by 5 bases and J by 6 bases, with 11 bases between. CDR3 size: 13 residues. CDR3 residues: CATSLRDGQPQHF. The CDR3 nucleotides read TGTGCCACCAGCCTGAGAGACGGTCAGCCCCAGCATTTT.